This T cell receptor (beta chain) appears in the sequencing data of a study of blood T cells in healthy people across ages. Study context: Using template switching, researchers captured about one barcoded beta molecule for each two T cells.

A J-beta primer mix and a sample-barcoded 5' primer were used in a second PCR of about 7 to 12 cycles. Each CDR3 protein is one row after TCRdb ran MiXCR on the 5' RACE reads. The sample has 700,000 or so distinct CDR3 sequences, 22% seen once. J was trimmed by 5 bases and V by 6 bases; bases with no gene match: 6. Germline V gene sequence: CDR1 MNHNY, CDR2 SVGAGI (reference sequence). This CDR3 spans 14 amino acids. The table lists this clonotype with a few counts. The sequenced sample was blood. The J gene is TRBJ1-1, the V gene TRBV6-6; 10 bases are shared with TRBD1. The source of this sequence is an older man in good health. CDR3 loop: CASRGQGVLTEAFF. CDR3 coding DNA: TGTGCCAGCAGAGGACAGGGGGTATTGACTGAAGCTTTCTTT.